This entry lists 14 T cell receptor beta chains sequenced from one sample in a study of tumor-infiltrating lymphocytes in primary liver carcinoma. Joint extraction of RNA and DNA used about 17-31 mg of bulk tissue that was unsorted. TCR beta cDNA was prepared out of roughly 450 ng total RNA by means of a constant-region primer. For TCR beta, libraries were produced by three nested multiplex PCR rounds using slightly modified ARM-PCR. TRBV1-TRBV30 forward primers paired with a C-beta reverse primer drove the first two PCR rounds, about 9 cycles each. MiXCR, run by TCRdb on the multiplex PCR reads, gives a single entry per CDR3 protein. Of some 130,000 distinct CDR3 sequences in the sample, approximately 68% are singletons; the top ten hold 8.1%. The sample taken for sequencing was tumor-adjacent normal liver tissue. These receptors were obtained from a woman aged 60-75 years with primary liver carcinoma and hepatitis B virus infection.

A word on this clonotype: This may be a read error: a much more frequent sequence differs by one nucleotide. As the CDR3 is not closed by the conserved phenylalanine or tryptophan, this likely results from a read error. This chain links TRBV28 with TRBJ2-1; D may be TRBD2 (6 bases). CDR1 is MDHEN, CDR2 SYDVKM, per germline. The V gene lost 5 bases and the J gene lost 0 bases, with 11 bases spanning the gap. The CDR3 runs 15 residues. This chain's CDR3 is CASSPAAGSYNEQFL. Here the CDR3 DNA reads TGTGCCAGCAGTCCTGCAGCGGGCTCCTACAATGAGCAGTTCTTA.

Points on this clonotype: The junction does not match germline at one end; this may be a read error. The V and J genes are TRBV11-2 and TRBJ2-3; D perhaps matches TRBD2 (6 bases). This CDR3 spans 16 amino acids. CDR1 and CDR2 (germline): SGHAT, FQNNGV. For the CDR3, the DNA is TGTACCAGCAGTCGATGGGACCGTACTAGCACGGATACGCAGTATTTT. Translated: CTSSRWDRTSTDTQYF.

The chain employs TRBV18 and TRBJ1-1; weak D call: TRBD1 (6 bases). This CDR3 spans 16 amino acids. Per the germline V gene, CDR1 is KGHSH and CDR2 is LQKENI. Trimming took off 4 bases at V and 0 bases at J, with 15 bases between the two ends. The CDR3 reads CASSQGPTGMNTEAFF. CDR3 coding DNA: TGTGCCAGCTCACAAGGTCCTACAGGGATGAACACTGAAGCTTTCTTT.

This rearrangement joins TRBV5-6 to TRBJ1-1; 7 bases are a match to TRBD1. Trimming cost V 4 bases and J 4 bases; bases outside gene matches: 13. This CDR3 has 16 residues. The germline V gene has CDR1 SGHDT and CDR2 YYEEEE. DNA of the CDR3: TGTGCCAGCAGCCGACAGATAGTGACAGGGAGCACTGAAGCTTTCTTT. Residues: CASSRQIVTGSTEAFF.

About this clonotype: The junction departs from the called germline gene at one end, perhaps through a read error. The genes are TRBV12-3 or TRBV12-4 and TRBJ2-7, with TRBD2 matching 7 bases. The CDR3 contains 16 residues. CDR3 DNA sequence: TGTGTCAGCAGCGGGACTACTAGCCTAACCTCCTACGAGCAATACTTC. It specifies CVSSGTTSLTSYEQYF.

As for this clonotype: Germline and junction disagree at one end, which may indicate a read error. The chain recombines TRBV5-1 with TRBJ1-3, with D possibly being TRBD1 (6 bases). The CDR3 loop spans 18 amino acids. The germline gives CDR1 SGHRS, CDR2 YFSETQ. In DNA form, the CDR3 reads TGCGCCAACAGCTTGAGTGGAGGGGGAATGAACTCTGGAAACACCATATATTTT. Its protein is CANSLSGGGMNSGNTIYF.

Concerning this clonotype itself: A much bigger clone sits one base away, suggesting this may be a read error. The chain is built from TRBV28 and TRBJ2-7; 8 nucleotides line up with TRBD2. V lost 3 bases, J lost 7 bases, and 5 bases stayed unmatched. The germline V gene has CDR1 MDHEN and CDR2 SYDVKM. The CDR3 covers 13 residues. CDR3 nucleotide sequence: TGTGCCAGCAGTTTCAGCGGGAGCGGGGAGCAGTACTTC. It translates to CASSFSGSGEQYF.

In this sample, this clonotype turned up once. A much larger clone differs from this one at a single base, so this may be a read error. The CDR3 region is CTSRQQGTNTEAFF. The DNA of the CDR3 is TGTACCAGCAGACAACAGGGGACGAACACTGAAGCTTTCTTT. This chain joins TRBV28 and TRBJ1-1, with 7 bases that match TRBD1. CDR3 size: 14 residues. Germline lookup yields CDR1 MDHEN and CDR2 SYDVKM.

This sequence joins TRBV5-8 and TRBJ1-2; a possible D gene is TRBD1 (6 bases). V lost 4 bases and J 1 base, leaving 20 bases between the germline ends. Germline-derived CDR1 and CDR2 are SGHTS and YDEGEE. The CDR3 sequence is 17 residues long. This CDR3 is CASSRRVTGYLNYGYTF. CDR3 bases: TGTGCCAGCAGCCGCCGGGTGACAGGTTACCTTAACTATGGCTACACCTTC.

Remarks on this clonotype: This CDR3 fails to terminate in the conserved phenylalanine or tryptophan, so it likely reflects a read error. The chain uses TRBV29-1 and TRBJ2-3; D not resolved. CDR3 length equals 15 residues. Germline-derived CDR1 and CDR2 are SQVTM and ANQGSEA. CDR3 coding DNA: TGCAGCGTTGGGTTCTCCGCGGCCCGCACTGATACACAGTATTTG. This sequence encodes CSVGFSAARTDTQYL.

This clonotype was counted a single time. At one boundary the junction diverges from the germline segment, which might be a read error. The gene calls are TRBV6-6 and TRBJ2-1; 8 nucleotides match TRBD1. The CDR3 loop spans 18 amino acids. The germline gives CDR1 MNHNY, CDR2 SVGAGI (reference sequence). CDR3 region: CANSYHQPGGRVGNEQFF. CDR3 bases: TGTGCCAACAGTTACCATCAGCCAGGGGGCCGGGTGGGCAATGAGCAGTTCTTC.

This CDR3 is CARRAGTENTEAFF. CDR3 bases: TGTGCCAGAAGGGCCGGGACTGAGAATACTGAAGCTTTCTTT. The chain joins TRBV6-1 to TRBJ1-1; perhaps TRBD1 as D (5 bases). V was clipped by 9 bases and J by 5 bases, with 19 bases between them. Per the germline V gene, CDR1 is MNHNS and CDR2 is SASEGT. There are 14 residues in the CDR3.

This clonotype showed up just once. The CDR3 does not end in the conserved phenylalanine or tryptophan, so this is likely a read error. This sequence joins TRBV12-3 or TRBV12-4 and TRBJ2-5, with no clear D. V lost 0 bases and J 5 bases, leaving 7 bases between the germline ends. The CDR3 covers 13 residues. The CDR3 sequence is CASSLAGMETQYL. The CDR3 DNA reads TGTGCCAGCAGTTTAGCGGGAATGGAGACCCAGTACTTG.

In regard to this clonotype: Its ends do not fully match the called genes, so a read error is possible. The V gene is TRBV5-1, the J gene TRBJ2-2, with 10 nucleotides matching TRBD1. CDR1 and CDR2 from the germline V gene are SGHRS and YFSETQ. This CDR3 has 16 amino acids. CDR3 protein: CASTKTGQGNTGVLFF. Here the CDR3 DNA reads TGTGCCAGCACCAAAACGGGACAGGGGAACACCGGGGTGCTGTTTTTT. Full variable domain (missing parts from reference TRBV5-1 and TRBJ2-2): KAGVTQTPRYLIKTRGQQVTLSCSPISGHRSVSWYQQTPGQGLQFLFEYFSETQRNKGNFPGRFSGRQFSNSRSEMNVSTLELGDSALYLCASTKTGQGNTGVLFFGEGSRLTVL.